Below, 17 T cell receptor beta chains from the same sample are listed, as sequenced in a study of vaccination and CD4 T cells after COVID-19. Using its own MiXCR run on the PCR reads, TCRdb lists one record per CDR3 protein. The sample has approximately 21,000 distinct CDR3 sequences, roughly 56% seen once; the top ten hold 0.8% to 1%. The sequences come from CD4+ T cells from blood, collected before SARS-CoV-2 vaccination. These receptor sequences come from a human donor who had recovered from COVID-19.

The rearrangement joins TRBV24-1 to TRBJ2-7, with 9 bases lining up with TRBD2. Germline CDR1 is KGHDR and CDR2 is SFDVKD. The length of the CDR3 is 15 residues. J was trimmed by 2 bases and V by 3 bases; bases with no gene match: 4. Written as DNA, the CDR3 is TGTGCCACCAGTGATGCTAGCGGGGATACCTACGAGCAGTACTTC. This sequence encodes CATSDASGDTYEQYF.

CDR3 residues: CASSSWERETQYF. The CDR3 DNA sequence: TGTGCCAGCAGCTCCTGGGAGCGAGAGACCCAGTACTTC. The gene calls are TRBV27 and TRBJ2-5, with D possibly being TRBD2 (5 bases). Germline CDR1 MNHEY, CDR2 SMNVEV (reference sequence). V was trimmed by 6 bases and J by 4 bases, leaving 12 bases between them. The CDR3 is 13 amino acids.

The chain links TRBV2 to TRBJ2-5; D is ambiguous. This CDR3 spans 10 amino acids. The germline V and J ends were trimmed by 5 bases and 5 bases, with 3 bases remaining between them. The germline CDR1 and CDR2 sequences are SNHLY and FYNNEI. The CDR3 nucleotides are TGTGCCAGCAGTCTGGAGACCCAGTACTTC. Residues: CASSLETQYF.

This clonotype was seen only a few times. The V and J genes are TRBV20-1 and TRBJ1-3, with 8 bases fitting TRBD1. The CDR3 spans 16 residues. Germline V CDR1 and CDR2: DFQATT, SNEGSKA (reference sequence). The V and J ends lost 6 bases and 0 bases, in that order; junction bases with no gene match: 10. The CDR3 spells CSAKGQAIYSGNTIYF. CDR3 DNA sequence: TGCAGTGCAAAGGGACAGGCGATTTACTCTGGAAACACCATATATTTT.

The CDR3 sequence: CASSLAVAGNTIYF. For the CDR3, the DNA is TGTGCCAGCAGCTTAGCAGTAGCTGGAAACACCATATATTTT. This chain links TRBV7-2 with TRBJ1-3; no definite D call. Germline V gene sequence: CDR1 SGHTA, CDR2 FQGNSA. V was cut by 0 bases and J by 2 bases, with 5 bases left in between. The CDR3 spans 14 residues.

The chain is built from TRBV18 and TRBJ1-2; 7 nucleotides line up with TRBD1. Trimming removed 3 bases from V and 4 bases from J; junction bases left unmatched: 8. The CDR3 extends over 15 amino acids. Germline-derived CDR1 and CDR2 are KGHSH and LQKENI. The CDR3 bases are TGTGCCAGCTCACCGTCGACAGGGATCCCCTATGGCTACACCTTC. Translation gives CASSPSTGIPYGYTF.

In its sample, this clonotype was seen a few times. CDR3 in DNA: TGTGCCAGCATCTGGACGGGAATAGCGGGAGCAGATACGCAGTATTTT. It yields the protein CASIWTGIAGADTQYF. The V call is TRBV2, the J call TRBJ2-3, with 9 bases fitting TRBD2. The CDR3 is made up of 16 amino acids. V shed 7 bases and J 4 bases; nucleotides not matched to a gene: 12. Germline values: CDR1 SNHLY, CDR2 FYNNEI.

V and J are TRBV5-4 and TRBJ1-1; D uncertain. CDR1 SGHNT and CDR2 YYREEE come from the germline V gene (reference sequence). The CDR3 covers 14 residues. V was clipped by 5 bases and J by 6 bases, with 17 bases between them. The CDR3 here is CASRVAGEGAEAFF. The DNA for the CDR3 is TGTGCCAGCAGGGTGGCCGGCGAAGGCGCTGAAGCTTTCTTT.

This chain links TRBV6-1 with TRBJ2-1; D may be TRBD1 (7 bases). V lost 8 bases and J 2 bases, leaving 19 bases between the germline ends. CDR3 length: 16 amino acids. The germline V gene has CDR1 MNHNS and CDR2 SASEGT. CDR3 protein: CASLERARGAYNEQFF. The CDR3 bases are TGTGCCAGCCTCGAGAGGGCCAGGGGGGCCTACAATGAGCAGTTCTTC.

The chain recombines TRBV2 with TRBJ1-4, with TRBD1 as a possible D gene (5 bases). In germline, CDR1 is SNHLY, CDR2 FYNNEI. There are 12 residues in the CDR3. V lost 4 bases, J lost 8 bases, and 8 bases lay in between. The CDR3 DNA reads TGTGCCAGCAGTGGGGGCGGGGAAAAACTGTTTTTT. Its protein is CASSGGGEKLFF. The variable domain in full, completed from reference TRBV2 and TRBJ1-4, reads EPEVTQTPSHQVTQMGQEVILRCVPISNHLYFYWYRQILGQKVEFLVSFYNNEISEKSEIFDDQFSVERPDGSNFTLKIRSTKLEDSAMYFCASSGGGEKLFFGSGTQLSVL.

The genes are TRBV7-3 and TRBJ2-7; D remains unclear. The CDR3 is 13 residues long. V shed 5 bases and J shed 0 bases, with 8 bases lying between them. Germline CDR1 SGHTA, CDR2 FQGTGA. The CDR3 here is CASSPPGSYEQYF. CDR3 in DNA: TGTGCCAGCAGCCCCCCCGGCTCCTACGAGCAGTACTTC.

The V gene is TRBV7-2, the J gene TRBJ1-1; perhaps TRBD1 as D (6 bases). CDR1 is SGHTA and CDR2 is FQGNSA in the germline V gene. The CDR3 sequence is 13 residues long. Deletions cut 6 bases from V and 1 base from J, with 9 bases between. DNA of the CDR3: TGTGCCAGCAGACAACAGGGGAACACTGAAGCTTTCTTT. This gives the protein CASRQQGNTEAFF.

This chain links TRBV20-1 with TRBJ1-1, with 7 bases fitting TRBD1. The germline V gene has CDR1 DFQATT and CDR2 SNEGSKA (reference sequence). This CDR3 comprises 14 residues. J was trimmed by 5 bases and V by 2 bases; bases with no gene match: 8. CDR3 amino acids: CSARKTGVRTEAFF. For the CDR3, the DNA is TGCAGTGCTAGAAAAACAGGGGTACGGACTGAAGCTTTCTTT.

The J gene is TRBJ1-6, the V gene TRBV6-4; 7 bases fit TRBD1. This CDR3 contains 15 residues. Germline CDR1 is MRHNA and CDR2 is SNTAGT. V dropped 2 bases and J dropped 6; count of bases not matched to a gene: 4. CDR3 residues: CASSDGPGGNSPLHF. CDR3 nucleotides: TGTGCCAGCAGTGACGGACCAGGGGGTAATTCACCCCTCCACTTT.

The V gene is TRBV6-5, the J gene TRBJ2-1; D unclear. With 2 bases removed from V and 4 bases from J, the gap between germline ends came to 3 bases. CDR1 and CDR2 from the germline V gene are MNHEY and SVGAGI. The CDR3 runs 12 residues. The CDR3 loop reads CASSYEYNEQFF. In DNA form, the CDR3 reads TGTGCCAGCAGTTACGAGTACAATGAGCAGTTCTTC.

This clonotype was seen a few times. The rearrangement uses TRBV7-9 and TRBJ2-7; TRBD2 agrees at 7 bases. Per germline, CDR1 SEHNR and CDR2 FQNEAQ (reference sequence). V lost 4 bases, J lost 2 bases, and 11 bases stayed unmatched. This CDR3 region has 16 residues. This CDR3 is CASSSSKVGGTYEQYF. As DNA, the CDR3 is TGTGCCAGCAGCTCCTCCAAGGTGGGGGGGACCTACGAGCAGTACTTC.

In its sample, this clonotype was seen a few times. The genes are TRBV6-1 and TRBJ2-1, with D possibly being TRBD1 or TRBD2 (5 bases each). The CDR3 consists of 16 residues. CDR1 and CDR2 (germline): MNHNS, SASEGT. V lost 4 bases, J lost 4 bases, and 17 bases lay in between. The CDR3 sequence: CASSAGRVPKYNEQFF. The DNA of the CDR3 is TGTGCCAGCAGTGCAGGGCGGGTACCTAAATACAATGAGCAGTTCTTC.